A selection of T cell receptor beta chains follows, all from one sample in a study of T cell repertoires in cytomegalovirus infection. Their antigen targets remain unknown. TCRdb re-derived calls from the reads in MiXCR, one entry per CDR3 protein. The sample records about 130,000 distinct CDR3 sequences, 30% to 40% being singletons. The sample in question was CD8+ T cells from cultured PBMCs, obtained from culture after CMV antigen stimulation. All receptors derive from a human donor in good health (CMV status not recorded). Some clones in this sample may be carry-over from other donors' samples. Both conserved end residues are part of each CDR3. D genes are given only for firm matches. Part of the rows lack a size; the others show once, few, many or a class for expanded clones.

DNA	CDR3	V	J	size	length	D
TGTGCCAGCAGCTTGGATGGGTCGGGCACTGAAGCTTTCTTT	CASSLDGSGTEAFF	TRBV5-3	TRBJ1-1	.	14	.
TGTGCCAGCAGAGACGCGGGACTTCCCTACGAGCAGTACTTC	CASRDAGLPYEQYF	TRBV2	TRBJ2-7	.	14	.
TGTGCCAGCAGTGTCCGGGACAGGGGCACCGGGGAGCTGTTTTTT	CASSVRDRGTGELFF	TRBV6-1	TRBJ2-2	.	15	TRBD1
TGCGCCAGCAGCCAGGAACCGGGACTAGCGGGGAGCTCCTACAATGAGCAGTTCTTC	CASSQEPGLAGSSYNEQFF	TRBV4-3	TRBJ2-1	few	19	TRBD2
TGTGCCAGCAGCTTAGTACCGGAGAACACTGAAGCTTTCTTT	CASSLVPENTEAFF	TRBV7-2	TRBJ1-1	few	14	.
TGTGCTAGCAGCCCAGGACCCTTTCTGGAGGAGCAGTACTTC	CASSPGPFLEEQYF	TRBV7-6	TRBJ2-7	.	14	.
TGTGCCAGCAGCTACTTCGCAGATACGCAGTATTTT	CASSYFADTQYF	TRBV2	TRBJ2-3	.	12	.
TGTGCCAGCAGCCCATCCGGACAGGGAGATACGCAGTATTTT	CASSPSGQGDTQYF	TRBV11-2	TRBJ2-3	.	14	TRBD1
TGTGCCAGCAGTGAAGCGGGACAGGTCTATGGCTACACCTTC	CASSEAGQVYGYTF	TRBV2	TRBJ1-2	few	14	TRBD1
TGTGCCAGCAGTGGTCAGGGGGCTTCGGTTCCCGGGGAGCTGTTTTTT	CASSGQGASVPGELFF	TRBV2	TRBJ2-2	.	16	TRBD1
TGTGCCAGCATCCCTCGGGGCCGCAATGAGCAGTTCTTC	CASIPRGRNEQFF	TRBV2	TRBJ2-1	.	13	.
TGTGCCATCAGTGAGTCGATTACGGGAAGGGATACGCAGTATTTT	CAISESITGRDTQYF	TRBV10-3	TRBJ2-3	few	15	.
TGTGCCAGCAGTACCCAAAAATTGGGGGACATCACCTCGACAACTAATGAAAAACTGTTTTTT	CASSTQKLGDITSTTNEKLFF	TRBV28	TRBJ1-4	.	21	.
TGTGCCAGCAGTATAAACAGGGGCGCTGAAGCTTTCTTT	CASSINRGAEAFF	TRBV6-6	TRBJ1-1	.	13	TRBD1
TGCAGTGCTAGATCAGGGGCCGTCGACTACGAGCAGTACTTC	CSARSGAVDYEQYF	TRBV20-1	TRBJ2-7	.	14	.
TGTGCTAGCAGCTTAAGGCTAGCGGCACAAGAGACCCAGTACTTC	CASSLRLAAQETQYF	TRBV7-6	TRBJ2-5	.	15	TRBD2
TGCAGCGTTGATGTACATGGACAGAACTATGGCTACACCTTC	CSVDVHGQNYGYTF	TRBV29-1	TRBJ1-2	.	14	.
TGTGCCAGCAGCTTGGGACAGGGCAGTAGTTACTATGGCTACACCTTC	CASSLGQGSSYYGYTF	TRBV7-2	TRBJ1-2	many	16	TRBD1
TGTGCCAGAGGGAGGGGGCATGTAGCGGGGGGGCTCGGGGACAATGGTGAGCAGTTCTTC	CARGRGHVAGGLGDNGEQFF	TRBV6-1	TRBJ2-1	.	20	TRBD2
TGCAGCGCACGGGGGGGAGCTACCTACGAGCAGTACTTC	CSARGGATYEQYF	TRBV29-1	TRBJ2-7	.	13	TRBD2
TGTGCCAGTAGTATGGAATCGGGGGGCCTGCAGCCCCAGCATTTT	CASSMESGGLQPQHF	TRBV19	TRBJ1-5	few	15	.
TGTGCCATCAGTGAGACGATGGACGGAACCTACGAGCAGTACTTC	CAISETMDGTYEQYF	TRBV10-3	TRBJ2-7	.	15	.
TGTGCCAGCAGCATGTGGGGCATGATGGGTCAGCCCCAGCATTTT	CASSMWGMMGQPQHF	TRBV6-2/TRBV6-3	TRBJ1-5	.	15	.
TGCGCCAGCAGCCAAGTGGTGGCGACTAGCGGGGGAAGTAGCACAGATACGCAGTATTTT	CASSQVVATSGGSSTDTQYF	TRBV4-1	TRBJ2-3	.	20	TRBD2
TGTGCCAGCATAGCAGGGACCTACAATGAGCAGTTCTTC	CASIAGTYNEQFF	TRBV25-1	TRBJ2-1	once	13	.
TGTGCCAGCAGACCCGGGCTAGCGGGGGGGGACACGAACACCGGGGAGCTGTTTTTT	CASRPGLAGGDTNTGELFF	TRBV7-6	TRBJ2-2	.	19	TRBD2
TGTGCCAGCAGCCCCTCGGGGGGTTCCTACGAGCAGTACTTC	CASSPSGGSYEQYF	TRBV28	TRBJ2-7	.	14	TRBD2